Presented here are 31 T cell receptor beta chains from one specimen sequenced in a study of neoadjuvant anti-PD-1 for oral cavity cancer. The time point denotes: after neoadjuvant nivolumab, at surgical resection. Assay used: immunoSEQ multiplex PCR; TCRdb lists only in-frame clones, some missing. The sample carries 40,000 to 50,000 clones, 77% recorded once. The sequencing here drew on PBMCs, taken after nivolumab (anti-PD-1) treatment. The receptors were sampled from a person aged 35 to 85 with oral cavity squamous cell carcinoma.

The chain links TRBV7-2 to TRBJ1-4; the D is unclear. This CDR3 is 14 amino acids long. Germline loops: CDR1 SGHTA, CDR2 FQGNSA. V gave up 5 bases and J gave up 0 bases, with 7 bases separating them. The CDR3 DNA reads TGTGCCAGCAGCCCCTGGGCAACTAATGAAAAACTGTTTTTT. Its protein is CASSPWATNEKLFF.

This clone was picked up one time. This chain joins TRBV29-1 and TRBJ1-5; 9 nucleotides line up with TRBD1. The CDR3 spans 14 residues. Germline lookup yields CDR1 SQVTM and CDR2 ANQGSEA. J lost 7 bases, V lost 6 bases, and 10 bases had no gene match. CDR3 loop: CSVELQGAGQPQHF. The CDR3 nucleotides are TGCAGCGTAGAATTACAGGGGGCAGGGCAGCCCCAGCATTTT.

As for this clone: At one end, the junction sequence differs from germline, possibly due to a read error. The chain employs TRBV7-9 and TRBJ2-4; D is perhaps TRBD1 (8 bases). This CDR3 region has 14 residues. Germline V CDR1 and CDR2: SEHNR, FQNEAQ (reference sequence). The CDR3 coding sequence is TGTGCCAGCGGCTTGACAGGGGAGGGGAACATTCAGTACTTC. Encoded protein: CASGLTGEGNIQYF.

This chain uses TRBV6-1 with TRBJ1-5; D is undetermined. Germline CDR1 MNHNS, CDR2 SASEGT. There are 14 residues in the CDR3. V gave up 10 bases and J gave up 4 bases, with 17 bases separating them. For the CDR3, the DNA is TGTGCCACCGAAAGTGGGCAGCCTAATCAGCCCCAGCATTTT. Protein sequence: CATESGQPNQPQHF.

The genes are TRBV4-1 and TRBJ2-1; D might be TRBD2 (7 bases). The CDR3 extends over 14 amino acids. Trimming pared 4 bases from V and 9 bases from J, leaving 16 bases between. In germline, CDR1 is MGHRA, CDR2 YSYEKL. This CDR3 reads CASSPAGARGEQFF. The CDR3, as DNA: TGCGCCAGCAGCCCCGCGGGGGCGCGCGGTGAGCAGTTCTTC.

The chain links TRBV19 to TRBJ2-1; 9 positions agree with TRBD2. This CDR3 has 15 residues. The junction had 10 bases not matched to a gene; V was cut back by 5 bases and J by 8 bases. Germline V gene lookup returns CDR1 LNHDA and CDR2 SQIVND (reference sequence). The CDR3 DNA is TGTGCCAGTAGTCTGGGAGGACTAGCGATGGATGAGCAGTTCTTC. Translating gives CASSLGGLAMDEQFF. Based on the CDR3 plus reference TRBV19 and TRBJ2-1, the full variable domain is DGGITQSPKYLFRKEGQNVTLSCEQNLNHDAMYWYRQDPGQGLRLIYYSQIVNDFQKGDIAEGYSVSREKKESFPLTVTSAQKNPTAFYLCASSLGGLAMDEQFFGPGTRLTVL.

The chain links TRBV28 to TRBJ1-2; D is undetermined. The CDR3 contains 12 residues. Trimming cost V 5 bases and J 4 bases, with 8 bases left between them. CDR1 and CDR2 from the germline V gene are MDHEN and SYDVKM. The CDR3 protein is CASSLRFYGYTF. CDR3 nucleotides: TGTGCCAGCAGTCTCCGGTTCTATGGCTACACCTTC.

The chain couples TRBV30 to TRBJ2-7; D remains unclear. The V gene's germline CDR1 is GTSNPN and CDR2 SVGIG (reference sequence). The CDR3 totals 12 residues. The ends were cut back, 0 bases at V and 3 bases at J, with 6 bases in the middle. The CDR3 sequence: CAWSVTRYEQYF. DNA of the CDR3: TGTGCCTGGAGTGTGACCCGCTACGAGCAGTACTTC.

The chain links TRBV7-6 to TRBJ1-1; D possibly corresponds to TRBD1 (5 bases). V lost 2 bases, J lost 5 bases, and 9 bases lay in between. Germline V gives CDR1 SGHVS, CDR2 FNYEAQ. The CDR3 is 13 residues long. The CDR3 reads CASSLSQGTEAFF. The CDR3 DNA sequence: TGTGCCAGCAGCTTATCTCAGGGTACTGAAGCTTTCTTT. Looking up the rest from reference TRBV7-6 and TRBJ1-1 gives the full variable domain: GAGVSQSPRYKVTKRGQDVALRCDPISGHVSLYWYRQALGQGPEFLTYFNYEAQQDKSGLPNDRFSAERPEGSISTLTIQRTEQRDSAMYRCASSLSQGTEAFFGQGTRLTVV.

The chain employs TRBV10-1 and TRBJ2-2, with a weak D call TRBD2 (6 bases). The CDR3 is 13 amino acids. V lost 7 bases and J lost 4, with 10 bases in between. Germline CDR1 reads WNHNN; CDR2 reads SYGVQD (reference sequence). Written as DNA, the CDR3 is TGCGCCAGCACCTATAGCGGCACCGGGGAGCTGTTTTTT. This sequence encodes CASTYSGTGELFF.

This clone was counted only a few times. The rearrangement uses TRBV6-1 and TRBJ1-6; no clear D. V lost 2 bases, J lost 11 bases, and 10 bases lay in between. Germline V CDR1 and CDR2: MNHNS, SASEGT. This CDR3 is built from 13 residues. This CDR3 is CASSEKYGTPLHF. The CDR3 DNA reads as TGTGCCAGCAGTGAAAAATATGGGACACCCCTCCACTTT.

V is TRBV11-2 and J is TRBJ1-1; no definite D call. Deletions cut 5 bases from V and 2 bases from J, with 12 bases between. Germline CDR1 reads SGHAT; CDR2 reads FQNNGV. CDR3 length equals 14 residues. The CDR3 region is CASSQWGGNTEAFF. CDR3 DNA: TGTGCCAGCAGCCAGTGGGGAGGTAACACTGAAGCTTTCTTT.

The chain links TRBV19 to TRBJ2-2, with D perhaps given as TRBD1 or TRBD2 (5 bases each). This CDR3 is 16 amino acids long. CDR1 LNHDA and CDR2 SQIVND come from the germline V gene (reference sequence). V was cut by 2 bases and J by 1 base, with 11 bases left in between. This chain's CDR3 is CASSILRGENTGELFF. The CDR3 nucleotides read TGTGCCAGTAGTATACTACGAGGGGAGAACACCGGGGAGCTGTTTTTT.

This clone appeared a few times. The rearrangement joins TRBV7-2 to TRBJ1-4, with unresolved D. Germline V lookup: CDR1 SGHTA, CDR2 FQGNSA. V was pared by 3 bases and J by 3 bases, with 11 bases between. This CDR3 has 15 residues. In nucleotides, the CDR3 is TGTGCCAGCAGCTTGGAGGGTCGAGCTAATGAAAAACTGTTTTTT. Translating gives CASSLEGRANEKLFF.

The J gene is TRBJ1-1, the V gene TRBV7-9, with 9 nucleotides matching TRBD1. The CDR3 loop spans 16 amino acids. Losses at the gene ends were 5 bases for V and 8 bases for J; bases not matched to a gene: 15. Looked up from germline, CDR1 is SEHNR and CDR2 is FQNEAQ (reference sequence). In DNA, the CDR3 is TGTGCCAGCAGCCTGTATATAGGACAGGGGTATTGCGAAGCTTTCTTT. It specifies CASSLYIGQGYCEAFF.

The chain joins TRBV11-2 to TRBJ2-5; D gene ambiguous. The CDR3 is 13 amino acids. Germline V gene sequence: CDR1 SGHAT, CDR2 FQNNGV. Between the trimmed V and J ends, which lost 5 bases and 7 bases, there was a span of 14 bases. The CDR3 coding sequence is TGTGCCAGCAGCCCGACGATCCTTGGGACCCAGTACTTC. Translating it yields CASSPTILGTQYF.

Turning to this clone: A junction end diverges from the germline sequence, so it may reflect a read error. The chain is built from TRBV29-1 and TRBJ1-5; no clear D. The length of the CDR3 is 12 residues. Germline lookup yields CDR1 SQVTM and CDR2 ANQGSEA. This chain's CDR3 is CSVATSDQPQHF. CDR3 sequence (DNA): TGCAGCGTTGCCACTAGCGATCAGCCCCAGCATTTT.

This chain joins TRBV27 and TRBJ2-1, with TRBD2 matching over 14 bases. This CDR3 has 16 residues. The V gene end was trimmed by 7 bases and the J gene end by 15 bases; junction bases not matched to a gene: 17. The germline V gene encodes CDR1 MNHEY and CDR2 SMNVEV (reference sequence). CDR3: CASTPHSTSGRAMVFF. CDR3 nucleotides: TGTGCCAGCACCCCTCACTCGACTAGCGGGAGGGCCATGGTGTTCTTC.

V is TRBV6-6 and J is TRBJ2-1; TRBD2 agrees at 13 bases. This CDR3 has 16 amino acids. Germline V lookup: CDR1 MNHNY, CDR2 SVGAGI (reference sequence). Trimming took 6 bases from V and 1 from J; bases not matched to a gene: 3. The CDR3 is CASSKLAGGSYNEQFF. Here the CDR3 DNA reads TGTGCCAGCAGCAAACTAGCGGGGGGGTCCTACAATGAGCAGTTCTTC.

This clone has just a few counts. This chain joins TRBV6-6 and TRBJ1-1, with D maybe TRBD1 (5 bases). V lost 2 bases and J lost 4, with 17 bases in between. Per germline, CDR1 MNHNY and CDR2 SVGAGI (reference sequence). CDR3 length: 16 amino acids. The CDR3 nucleotides are TGTGCCAGCAGTTACCTAATTATAGGGGAGGGCACTGAAGCTTTCTTT. This encodes CASSYLIIGEGTEAFF.

V gene TRBV5-1 combines with J gene TRBJ1-6; 8 bases are shared with TRBD1. Germline lookup yields CDR1 SGHRS and CDR2 YFSETQ. The CDR3 has 16 amino acids. V lost 0 bases and J lost 5; bases outside the gene matches: 4. CDR3: CASSLASTGDNSPLHF. Here the CDR3 DNA reads TGCGCCAGCAGCTTGGCGTCGACAGGGGATAATTCACCCCTCCACTTT.

CDR3 protein: CASSLVGGRSPLHF. The CDR3 DNA follows: TGTGCCAGCAGCTTAGTAGGGGGCCGTTCACCCCTCCACTTT. This chain uses TRBV11-2 with TRBJ1-6; TRBD1 agrees at 7 bases. V trimming: 1 base; J trimming: 9 bases; junction bases outside the gene matches: 3. This CDR3 has 14 amino acids. Germline V gives CDR1 SGHAT, CDR2 FQNNGV.

The rearrangement links TRBV19 to TRBJ1-6; 8 nucleotides match TRBD1. There are 15 residues in the CDR3. V was clipped by 5 bases and J by 6 bases; unmatched bases: 6. Germline V gene lookup returns CDR1 LNHDA and CDR2 SQIVND (reference sequence). Written as DNA, the CDR3 is TGTGCCAGTAGTTTTGGGACAGGCGGTAATTCACCCCTCCACTTT. Protein sequence: CASSFGTGGNSPLHF.

CDR3 in amino acids: CASSVPGGSQETQYF. The CDR3 coding sequence is TGTGCCAGCAGCGTCCCCGGGGGGTCTCAAGAGACCCAGTACTTC. This chain links TRBV9 with TRBJ2-5; 7 nucleotides line up with TRBD2. The ends lost 2 bases at V and 2 bases at J; junction bases unmatched: 6. Germline values: CDR1 SGDLS, CDR2 YYNGEE. There are 15 residues in the CDR3.

A single count supports this clone. This chain joins TRBV4-2 and TRBJ1-5, with D hard to call. Germline CDR1 and CDR2: LGHNA and YNFKEQ. V shed 1 base and J shed 2 bases, with 18 bases lying between them. There are 18 residues in the CDR3. CDR3 bases: TGTGCCAGCAGCCAAGTAGGATCCGAGAGTTACGGCAATCAGCCCCAGCATTTT. This translates into CASSQVGSESYGNQPQHF.

The genes are TRBV19 and TRBJ2-3; 11 nucleotides align to TRBD2. The CDR3 has 16 residues. The germline CDR1 and CDR2 sequences are LNHDA and SQIVND (reference sequence). V trimming: 6 bases; J trimming: 1 base; junction bases outside the gene matches: 6. This CDR3 reads CASSTTLAGGTDTQYF. For the CDR3, the DNA is TGTGCCAGTAGCACCACACTAGCGGGGGGCACAGATACGCAGTATTTT. Complete variable domain (other parts from reference TRBV19 and TRBJ2-3): DGGITQSPKYLFRKEGQNVTLSCEQNLNHDAMYWYRQDPGQGLRLIYYSQIVNDFQKGDIAEGYSVSREKKESFPLTVTSAQKNPTAFYLCASSTTLAGGTDTQYFGPGTRLTVL.

The rearrangement links TRBV5-4 to TRBJ1-6; 7 bases match TRBD1. This CDR3 comprises 15 residues. Germline V gives CDR1 SGHNT, CDR2 YYREEE (reference sequence). The V gene end was trimmed by 4 bases and the J gene end by 10 bases; junction bases not matched to a gene: 11. As DNA, the CDR3 is TGTGCCAGCAGCCCCGGGACAGAGAAAAAATCACCCCTCCACTTT. It is translated as CASSPGTEKKSPLHF.

The J gene is TRBJ2-7, the V gene TRBV7-2, with D tentatively TRBD1 or TRBD2 (5 bases each). The CDR3 covers 14 residues. The germline V gene has CDR1 SGHTA and CDR2 FQGNSA. V was shortened by 1 base and J by 2 bases, with 9 bases between the two germline ends. The CDR3 spells CASSLGGTAYEQYF. CDR3 coding DNA: TGTGCCAGCAGCTTAGGAGGGACGGCCTACGAGCAGTACTTC.

This rearrangement joins TRBV6-1 to TRBJ1-6; 7 nucleotides line up with TRBD1. There are 13 residues in the CDR3. V lost 8 bases to trimming and J lost 5 bases; unmatched junction nucleotides: 3. Germline CDR1 reads MNHNS; CDR2 reads SASEGT. CDR3 region: CASVTGDNSPLHF. In DNA form, the CDR3 reads TGTGCCAGCGTCACAGGGGATAATTCACCCCTCCACTTT.

The genes are TRBV19 and TRBJ2-3, with 10 bases fitting TRBD2. CDR3 size: 15 residues. The ends lost 5 bases at V and 5 bases at J; junction bases unmatched: 7. Germline CDR1 reads LNHDA; CDR2 reads SQIVND (reference sequence). The CDR3: CASSPTAGGIDTQYF. Written as DNA, the CDR3 is TGTGCCAGTAGTCCCACAGCGGGAGGGATAGATACGCAGTATTTT. Full variable domain (outside the CDR3, taken from reference TRBV19 and TRBJ2-3): DGGITQSPKYLFRKEGQNVTLSCEQNLNHDAMYWYRQDPGQGLRLIYYSQIVNDFQKGDIAEGYSVSREKKESFPLTVTSAQKNPTAFYLCASSPTAGGIDTQYFGPGTRLTVL.

In its sample, this clone was seen a few times. The CDR3 DNA sequence: TGTGCCAGCAGTTTACGGTGGGGGAGGGACTATGGCTACACCTTC. It translates to CASSLRWGRDYGYTF. V is TRBV27 and J is TRBJ1-2, with a weak D call TRBD1 (5 bases). Germline V CDR1 and CDR2: MNHEY, SMNVEV (reference sequence). Trimming shortened V by 2 bases and J by 3 bases, and 13 bases separated the two germline ends. This CDR3 has 15 residues.